A single sample is the source of the 7 T cell receptor beta chains below, sequenced in a study of CD8 T cells in ankylosing spondylitis. A single record per CDR3 protein comes from TCRdb applying MiXCR to the 5' RACE reads. The sample yields roughly 130,000 distinct CDR3 sequences, around 7% seen once. Sequencing used blood, either unsorted or a sorted T cell fraction (not recorded which). These receptors all stem from a male donor with ankylosing spondylitis or in good health (not recorded which).

The rearrangement joins TRBV7-2 to TRBJ2-7; TRBD2 matches at 11 bases. The J segment lost 0 bases and the V segment lost 7 bases, leaving 5 bases of the junction unmatched. Germline CDR1 SGHTA, CDR2 FQGNSA. The CDR3 is 15 amino acids. The CDR3: CASKKLAGDSYEQYF. The CDR3 region has the DNA TGTGCCAGCAAAAAACTAGCGGGGGACTCCTACGAGCAGTACTTC.

This clonotype was recorded many times. This rearrangement joins TRBV5-1 to TRBJ2-4, with TRBD1 matching 8 bases. The CDR3 has 16 amino acids. Germline loops: CDR1 SGHRS, CDR2 YFSETQ. The V gene end was trimmed by 0 bases and the J gene end by 7 bases; junction bases not matched to a gene: 9. CDR3 region: CASSLDPGTGVNIQYF. In nucleotides, the CDR3 is TGCGCCAGCAGCTTGGACCCCGGGACAGGAGTGAACATTCAGTACTTC.

The chain combines TRBV27 with TRBJ2-1, with D tentatively TRBD2 (7 bases). There are 15 residues in the CDR3. Trimming removed 6 bases at V and 4 bases at J, with 16 bases between. CDR1 MNHEY and CDR2 SMNVEV come from the germline V gene (reference sequence). Here the CDR3 reads CASRTDSGAYNEQFF. Written as DNA, the CDR3 is TGTGCCAGCAGAACGGACAGCGGGGCGTACAATGAGCAGTTCTTC.

The table lists this clonotype with many counts. The chain couples TRBV5-5 to TRBJ1-4; no clear D gene. The CDR3 runs 14 residues. Germline-derived CDR1 and CDR2 are SGHKS and YYEKEE (reference sequence). Trimming removed 0 bases from V and 4 bases from J, with 7 bases in between. The CDR3 loop reads CASSLAGFNEKLFF. In nucleotides, the CDR3 is TGTGCCAGCAGCTTGGCGGGGTTTAATGAAAAACTGTTTTTT. Based on the CDR3 plus reference TRBV5-5 and TRBJ1-4, the full variable domain is DAGVTQSPTHLIKTRGQQVTLRCSPISGHKSVSWYQQVLGQGPQFIFQYYEKEERGRGNFPDRFSARQFPNYSSELNVNALLLGDSALYLCASSLAGFNEKLFFGSGTQLSVL.

This clonotype has a count of ten or more. The chain is built from TRBV7-8 and TRBJ1-4; D remains unclear. The germline CDR1 and CDR2 sequences are SGHVS and FQNEAQ. The germline V and J ends were trimmed by 3 bases and 8 bases, with 28 bases remaining between them. This CDR3 spans 19 amino acids. CDR3 in amino acids: CASSFRLEVKSRKNEKLFF. Written as DNA, the CDR3 is TGTGCCAGCAGCTTCCGCCTAGAGGTCAAGTCCCGGAAAAACGAAAAACTGTTTTTT. Filled out from reference TRBV7-8 and TRBJ1-4, the complete variable domain reads GAGVSQSPRYKVAKRGQDVALRCDPISGHVSLFWYQQALGQGPEFLTYFQNEAQLDKSGLPSDRFFAERPEGSVSTLKIQRTQQEDSAVYLCASSFRLEVKSRKNEKLFFGSGTQLSVL.

This clonotype was counted ten times or more. V and J are TRBV4-2 and TRBJ2-3; weak D call: TRBD2 (6 bases). CDR1 and CDR2 from the germline V gene are LGHNA and YNFKEQ. V was trimmed by 1 base and J by 0 bases, leaving 17 bases between them. The CDR3 extends over 18 amino acids. CDR3 DNA: TGTGCCAGCAGCCAAGGTAATAGCGGAGAAGCTAGCACAGATACGCAGTATTTT. Its protein is CASSQGNSGEASTDTQYF.

At least ten counts were recorded for this clonotype. The rearrangement uses TRBV19 and TRBJ2-3; 8 bases align to TRBD2. From germline, CDR1 is LNHDA and CDR2 SQIVND (reference sequence). The CDR3 runs 14 residues. V gave up 3 bases and J gave up 5 bases; unmatched junction bases: 4. The CDR3 bases are TGTGCCAGTAGTATTTCCGGGGGGGAAGATACGCAGTATTTT. This encodes CASSISGGEDTQYF.